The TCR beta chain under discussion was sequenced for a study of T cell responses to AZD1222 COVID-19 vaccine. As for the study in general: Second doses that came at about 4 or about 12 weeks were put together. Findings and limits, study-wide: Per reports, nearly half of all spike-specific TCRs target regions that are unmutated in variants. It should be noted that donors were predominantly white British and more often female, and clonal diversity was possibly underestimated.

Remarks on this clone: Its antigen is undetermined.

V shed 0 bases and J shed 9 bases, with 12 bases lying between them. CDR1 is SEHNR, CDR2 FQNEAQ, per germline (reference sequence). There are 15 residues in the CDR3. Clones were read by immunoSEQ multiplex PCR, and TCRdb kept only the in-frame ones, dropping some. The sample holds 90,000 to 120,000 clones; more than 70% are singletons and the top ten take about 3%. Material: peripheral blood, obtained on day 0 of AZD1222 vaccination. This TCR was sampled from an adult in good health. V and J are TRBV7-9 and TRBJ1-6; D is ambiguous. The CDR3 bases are TGTGCCAGCAGCTTAGCGGGGAGTCTTGGTTCACCCCTCCACTTT. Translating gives CASSLAGSLGSPLHF.